The 15 T cell receptor beta chains below all came from one sample that was sequenced in a study of blood T cells in healthy people across ages. Primed by a sample-barcoded 5' primer and a J-beta primer mix, a second PCR proceeded for 7 to 11 cycles. TCRdb analysed the 5' RACE reads with MiXCR anew, one entry per CDR3 protein. The sample consists of 650,000 to 900,000 distinct CDR3 sequences, approximately 67% of them appearing once. Sequencing was carried out using blood. The receptors were sampled from a man aged 30 to 39 in good health.

The CDR3: CASSRGTVSGANVLTF. Here the CDR3 DNA reads TGCGCCAGCAGCCGCGGGACAGTCTCTGGGGCCAACGTCCTGACTTTC. The rearrangement joins TRBV4-3 to TRBJ2-6, with D perhaps matching TRBD1 (7 bases). The length of the CDR3 is 16 residues. In germline, CDR1 is LGHNA, CDR2 YSLEER. Trimming cost V 4 bases and J 0 bases, with 10 bases left between them.

The chain carries TRBV29-1 and TRBJ1-2, with D possibly TRBD1 on 5 matching bases. CDR1 SQVTM and CDR2 ANQGSEA come from the germline V gene. The CDR3 length is 15 residues. V lost 0 bases and J lost 7, with 18 bases in between. CDR3 nucleotide sequence: TGCAGCGTTGAAGATCCTGCCTCTACGAGGGGTGGCTACACCTTC. It is translated as CSVEDPASTRGGYTF.

CDR3 nucleotides: TGTGCCAGCGGCTCCCGACAGGGGGCGACCTATGGCTACACCTTC. This gives the protein CASGSRQGATYGYTF. V and J are TRBV13 and TRBJ1-2; 10 bases agree with TRBD1. V dropped 8 bases and J dropped 4; count of bases not matched to a gene: 10. Germline V CDR1 and CDR2: PRHDT, FYEKMQ (reference sequence). The CDR3 sequence is 15 residues long.

This clonotype was recorded only once. The chain has TRBV7-3 and TRBJ2-5; the D call may be TRBD1 or TRBD2 (5 bases each). This CDR3 spans 13 amino acids. Germline V CDR1 and CDR2: SGHTA, FQGTGA. Trimming left V 5 bases short and J 3 bases short, with 10 bases between. The CDR3 coding sequence is TGTGCCAGCAGCGGGACGCGGGAAGAGACCCAGTACTTC. Its protein product is CASSGTREETQYF.

This clonotype was observed a handful of times. The V gene is TRBV27, the J gene TRBJ2-4; 16 nucleotides match TRBD2. The germline V gene has CDR1 MNHEY and CDR2 SMNVEV (reference sequence). J gave up 13 bases and V 5 bases, and 11 bases lay outside the gene matches. This CDR3 has 16 residues. The CDR3 coding sequence is TGTGCCAGCAGTCCGTTGGGACTAGCGGGGGGGCGTCAACAGTACTTC. Translated, it gives CASSPLGLAGGRQQYF.

This clonotype was counted a few times. The chain combines TRBV29-1 with TRBJ1-2; 12 bases line up with TRBD1. The junction had 3 bases not matched to a gene; V was cut back by 4 bases and J by 6 bases. The CDR3 contains 13 residues. Germline V gene lookup returns CDR1 SQVTM and CDR2 ANQGSEA. CDR3 sequence reads: CSVVGQGADGYTF. In DNA, the CDR3 is TGCAGCGTTGTGGGACAGGGGGCTGATGGCTACACCTTC.

This chain connects TRBV5-5 to TRBJ1-6; D unresolved. The length of the CDR3 is 15 residues. The germline gives CDR1 SGHKS, CDR2 YYEKEE (reference sequence). V lost 1 base, J lost 7 bases, and 12 bases lay in between. Here the CDR3 reads CASSLQPRGNSPLHF. The DNA of the CDR3 is TGTGCCAGCAGCTTGCAACCCCGGGGAAATTCACCCCTCCACTTT.

The chain carries TRBV9 and TRBJ2-7; D remains unclear. Matching the DNA end better, TRBJ2-5 makes the J call doubtful. The CDR3 runs 11 residues. Germline CDR1 is SGDLS and CDR2 is YYNGEE. CDR3 residues: CASSVGGTQYF. CDR3 coding DNA: TGTGCCAGCAGCGTAGGAGGGACCCAGTACTTC.

The chain has TRBV30 and TRBJ2-4, with 8 nucleotides matching TRBD1. The end of the DNA fits TRBJ2-7 better, so the J call may be wrong. Per germline, CDR1 GTSNPN and CDR2 SVGIG (reference sequence). The CDR3 is 15 residues long. CDR3 nucleotides: TGTGCCTGGAGACAGGGGACAGGTCTCCCCTACGAGCAGTACTTC. Protein product: CAWRQGTGLPYEQYF.

This clonotype was seen only a few times. This rearrangement joins TRBV4-3 to TRBJ2-5; 9 nucleotides match TRBD1. In germline, CDR1 is LGHNA, CDR2 YSLEER. V gave up 3 bases and J gave up 11 bases; unmatched junction bases: 10. The CDR3 runs to 14 residues. In DNA form, the CDR3 reads TGCGCCAGCAGCCAGGGGGACAGGGATTGTCGGCAGTACTTC. This sequence encodes CASSQGDRDCRQYF.

The chain carries TRBV12-3 or TRBV12-4 and TRBJ1-1; a possible D gene is TRBD1 (6 bases). V lost 4 bases and J lost 11, with 11 bases in between. The CDR3 contains 11 residues. The CDR3 here is CASSYRASAFF. CDR3 DNA sequence: TGTGCCAGCAGTTACAGGGCGTCGGCTTTCTTT.

The chain carries TRBV2 and TRBJ2-5; either TRBD1 or TRBD2 may supply D (5 bases each). The CDR3 extends over 16 amino acids. Germline CDR1 is SNHLY and CDR2 is FYNNEI. V lost 8 bases and J lost 1, with 20 bases in between. The CDR3 nucleotides read TGTGCCAGCGGCGGAGAGACGGGGACCCTCCAAGAGACCCAGTACTTC. Its protein is CASGGETGTLQETQYF.

A few counts support this clonotype. The V and J genes are TRBV27 and TRBJ1-2, with a weak D call TRBD1 (5 bases). Germline V gene lookup returns CDR1 MNHEY and CDR2 SMNVEV (reference sequence). There are 14 residues in the CDR3. Trimming removed 6 bases from V and 5 bases from J, with 16 bases in between. CDR3: CASSPTGLSYGYTF. The CDR3 nucleotides are TGTGCCAGCAGCCCTACGGGGCTGTCTTATGGCTACACCTTC.

The chain uses TRBV4-3 and TRBJ2-4; 10 bases map to TRBD1. The last part of the DNA fits TRBJ2-7 better; the J call may be wrong. This CDR3 has 19 amino acids. Germline CDR1 reads LGHNA; CDR2 reads YSLEER. The CDR3, as DNA: TGCGCCAGCAGCCACGGAAACGGGTATAGGACAGGGGGTGCGTACGAGCAGTACTTC. As protein: CASSHGNGYRTGGAYEQYF.

This clonotype was found many times. The V call is TRBV7-2, the J call TRBJ2-5; perhaps TRBD1 as D (5 bases). There are 13 residues in the CDR3. From germline, CDR1 is SGHTA and CDR2 FQGNSA. Trimming cost V 1 base and J 7 bases, with 10 bases left between them. CDR3 in amino acids: CASSLGQFGTQYF. CDR3 coding DNA: TGTGCCAGCAGCTTAGGACAGTTTGGGACCCAGTACTTC.